This T cell receptor beta chain was identified during a study of T cells in localized non-small cell lung cancer. For this clone: Its antigen is unidentified.

Findings of the study overall: Longer overall survival was associated with a higher density of T cells in the blood. A median of 57 clones ranked among the top 100 in tumor appeared in adjacent lung. Uninvolved neighboring lung showed the greatest T cell clonality, exceeding tumor.

V was shortened by 4 bases and J by 2 bases, with 6 bases between the two germline ends. Germline CDR1 and CDR2: SGHKS and YYEKEE (reference sequence). The CDR3 runs 13 residues. Produced via immunoSEQ multiplex PCR; TCRdb's table is partial and in-frame only. The repertoire holds about 26,000 clones, with 88% as singletons. The chain uses TRBV5-5 and TRBJ1-4; D perhaps matches TRBD1 (5 bases). Here the sequenced sample was peripheral blood, taken before any cancer treatment. This receptor was identified in a female donor aged 60 or older with stage II squamous cell lung carcinoma. The CDR3 DNA reads TGTGCCAGCAGCGGGGGGACTAATGAAAAACTGTTTTTT. It is translated as CASSGGTNEKLFF.